This T cell receptor (beta chain) stems from a study of response to subunit inactivated influenza vaccine. Findings of the study overall: After each seasonal influenza vaccination, few new T cells are recruited, the authors suggested.

In regard to this clonotype: Its antigen is still unknown.

TCRdb ran MiXCR on the RT-PCR reads and lists one entry per CDR3 protein. The sample consists of 400,000 to 650,000 distinct CDR3 sequences, roughly 7.6% of them appearing once. Germline CDR1 SGHVS, CDR2 FNYEAQ. Trimming left V 6 bases short and J 6 bases short, with 12 bases between. CDR3 size: 13 residues. The chain is built from TRBV7-6 and TRBJ2-1; D is uncertain. This clonotype was sampled from a man between 50 and 69 years old who received an inactivated influenza vaccine. Material: PBMCs from blood, obtained less than 25 months after vaccination. The CDR3 bases are TGTGCCAGCAGTTATAGGTGGAGCAATGAGCAGTTCTTC. This codes for CASSYRWSNEQFF.